The 7 T cell receptor beta chains given below trace back to one sample, sequenced in a study of spatial heterogeneity in lung cancer. The sample's time point: sample taken at primary tumor resection. Unsorted samples of tumor, nontumor lung or frozen PBMC had their whole RNA sequenced. TCRdb called the 5' RACE reads again in MiXCR, with one record for every CDR3 protein. In the table there are tens of thousands of distinct CDR3 sequences, less than 15% of which are singletons. This specimen consisted of PBMCs, obtained at surgery. Every receptor here comes from a male donor with early-stage non-small cell lung cancer.

This sequence joins TRBV11-2 and TRBJ2-3; D is unresolved. This CDR3 comprises 13 residues. V lost 5 bases and J lost 2, with 8 bases in between. Germline V gives CDR1 SGHAT, CDR2 FQNNGV. CDR3 sequence: CASSREFTDTQYF. CDR3 coding DNA: TGTGCCAGCAGCAGGGAATTCACAGATACGCAGTATTTT.

The V gene is TRBV4-1, the J gene TRBJ1-5; D uncertain. CDR1 is MGHRA, CDR2 YSYEKL, per germline. This CDR3 is 17 amino acids long. V was clipped by 0 bases and J by 9 bases, with 21 bases between them. CDR3 in amino acids: CASSQEGPPSVGVPQHF. DNA of the CDR3: TGCGCCAGCAGCCAAGAGGGCCCCCCTTCGGTGGGAGTGCCCCAGCATTTT.

This clonotype was found many times. This rearrangement joins TRBV28 to TRBJ2-3; 10 positions agree with TRBD2. The CDR3 extends over 15 amino acids. Germline lookup yields CDR1 MDHEN and CDR2 SYDVKM. The V and J ends lost 6 bases and 7 bases, in that order; junction bases with no gene match: 10. CDR3 DNA sequence: TGTGCCAGCAGCCTAGCGACTAGCGGGCCTAATACGCAGTATTTT. Protein product: CASSLATSGPNTQYF.

This clonotype was seen repeatedly, ten times or more. The chain combines TRBV19 with TRBJ2-1; D tentatively reads TRBD1 or TRBD2 (6 bases each). CDR3 size: 15 residues. Between the trimmed V and J ends, which lost 3 bases and 2 bases, there was a span of 11 bases. Germline CDR1 LNHDA, CDR2 SQIVND (reference sequence). The CDR3 protein is CASSMLGGPYNEQFF. CDR3 sequence (DNA): TGTGCCAGTAGTATGTTGGGGGGCCCCTACAATGAGCAGTTCTTC.

The chain links TRBV7-7 to TRBJ2-5, with D possibly TRBD2 on 6 matching bases. The CDR3 sequence is 16 residues long. Per the germline V gene, CDR1 is SSHAT and CDR2 is FNYEAQ (reference sequence). The V end was cut by 1 base, the J end by 2 bases, with 14 bases between. This CDR3 reads CASSLGGGAGQETQYF. The CDR3, as DNA: TGTGCCAGCAGCTTAGGAGGAGGGGCCGGGCAAGAGACCCAGTACTTC.

This sequence joins TRBV27 and TRBJ2-3; possibly TRBD2 for D (5 bases). CDR3 length: 13 residues. Germline V CDR1 and CDR2: MNHEY, SMNVEV (reference sequence). The ends were cut back, 8 bases at V and 3 bases at J, with 12 bases in the middle. CDR3 sequence (DNA): TGTGCCAGCGAAAAAAGAGGGACAGATACGCAGTATTTT. Its protein product is CASEKRGTDTQYF.

This clonotype occurred a few times. CDR3 sequence reads: CASSEARGAASGNTIYF. CDR3 nucleotides: TGTGCCAGCAGTGAAGCTCGGGGAGCGGCCTCTGGAAACACCATATATTTT. The V gene is TRBV6-1, the J gene TRBJ1-3; D gene unclear. The germline CDR1 and CDR2 sequences are MNHNS and SASEGT. CDR3 size: 17 residues. Deletions cut 0 bases from V and 0 bases from J, with 12 bases between.